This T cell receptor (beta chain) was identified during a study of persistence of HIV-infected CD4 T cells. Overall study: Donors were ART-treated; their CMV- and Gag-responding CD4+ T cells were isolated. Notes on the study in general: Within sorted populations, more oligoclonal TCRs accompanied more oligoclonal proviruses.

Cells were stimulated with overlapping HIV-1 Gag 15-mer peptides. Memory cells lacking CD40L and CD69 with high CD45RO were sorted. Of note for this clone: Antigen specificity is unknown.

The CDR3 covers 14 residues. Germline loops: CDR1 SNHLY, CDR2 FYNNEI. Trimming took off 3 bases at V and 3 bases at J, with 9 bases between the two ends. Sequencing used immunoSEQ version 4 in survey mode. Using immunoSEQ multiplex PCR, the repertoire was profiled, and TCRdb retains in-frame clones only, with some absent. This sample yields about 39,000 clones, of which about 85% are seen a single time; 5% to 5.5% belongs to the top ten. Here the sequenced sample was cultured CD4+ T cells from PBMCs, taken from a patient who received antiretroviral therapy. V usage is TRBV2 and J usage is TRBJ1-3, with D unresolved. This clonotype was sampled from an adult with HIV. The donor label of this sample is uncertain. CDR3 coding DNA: TGTGCCAGCAGTGATTCTGGGGATGGAAACACCATATATTTT. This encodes CASSDSGDGNTIYF.